This TCR beta chain was obtained from a study of T cells in localized non-small cell lung cancer. Repertoires were generated with immunoSEQ multiplex PCR, while TCRdb's copy carries only in-frame clones and drops some. Of tens of thousands of clones in the sample, 75% to 90% were seen once. CDR1 is MDHEN and CDR2 is SYDVKM in the germline V gene. The CDR3 contains 14 residues. V lost 2 bases, J lost 4 bases, and 0 bases stayed unmatched. The sequence derives from a male donor at least 60 years old with stage II lung adenocarcinoma. Sequencing was performed on peripheral blood mononuclear cells, taken before any cancer treatment. The chain employs TRBV28 and TRBJ1-1, with TRBD1 matching over 11 bases. The CDR3 protein is CASSLGTGGTEAFF. The CDR3, as DNA: TGTGCCAGCAGTTTAGGGACAGGGGGCACTGAAGCTTTCTTT.